This T cell receptor (beta chain) was retrieved from a study of cytomegalovirus exposure and HLA in healthy donors. Whole-study context: From HLA-typed donors, an early data release held about 85 million unique TCRs.

PCR was performed using 60 Vbeta and 13 Jbeta primers. In the source study's methods: Later work found 80 million or so unique TCR beta chains, with roughly 11 million shared. The repertoire was sequenced with immunoSEQ multiplex PCR; TCRdb's copy has only in-frame clones and lacks some. V, J and clone size are taken as reported in that table, and D and trimming were inferred from the DNA itself. The repertoire holds 150,000 to 250,000 clones, with 79% as singletons. V lost 6 bases and J 1 base, leaving 9 bases between the germline ends. This CDR3 spans 13 amino acids. Germline assignment: CDR1 SGHDN and CDR2 FVKESK.

The sequencing input was PBMCs. The TCR originated in a girl aged 5-17 years in good health and CMV-seropositive. The chain combines TRBV14 with TRBJ1-1, with TRBD1 as a possible D gene (6 bases). The CDR3 spells CASRPQGNTEAFF. The DNA of the CDR3 is TGTGCCAGCAGGCCACAGGGGAACACTGAAGCTTTCTTT. The full variable domain, its missing parts supplied by reference TRBV14 and TRBJ1-1, is EAGVTQFPSHSVIEKGQTVTLRCDPISGHDNLYWYRRVMGKEIKFLLHFVKESKQDESGMPNNRFLAERTGGTYSTLKVQPAELEDSGVYFCASRPQGNTEAFFGQGTRLTVV.